This record covers a single T cell receptor (beta chain). Antigen unknown. The data originate from a study of OX40 agonist ivuxolimab in advanced cancers. Study details: In this cohort, patients received ivuxolimab, an agonistic anti-OX40 (CD134) antibody. Patients receiving dose escalation had hepatocellular carcinoma, melanoma, renal cell or head and neck cancer. Three dose-escalation patients had partial responses: one with hepatocellular carcinoma and two with cutaneous melanoma. Regarding the study as a whole: Partial responders at 0.1-3.0 mg/kg showed near-lowest clonal expansion.

There are 12 residues in the CDR3. The ends were cut back, 5 bases at V and 7 bases at J, with 12 bases in the middle. Germline CDR1 SGHVS, CDR2 FQNEAQ. Profiled with immunoSEQ multiplex PCR; TCRdb holds only in-frame clones, not every one. The sample holds about 70,000 clones, roughly 85% seen once. The chain employs TRBV7-8 and TRBJ2-7, with D perhaps being TRBD1 or TRBD2 (5 bases each). The sequencing used CD4+ or CD8+ T cells sorted from blood, collected in a trial of the OX40 agonist ivuxolimab. The receptor comes from an adult with an advanced solid tumor such as melanoma, head and neck, liver or kidney cancer. The CDR3 region is CASSGPGPEQYF. The DNA for the CDR3 is TGTGCCAGCAGCGGACCGGGACCAGAGCAGTACTTC.